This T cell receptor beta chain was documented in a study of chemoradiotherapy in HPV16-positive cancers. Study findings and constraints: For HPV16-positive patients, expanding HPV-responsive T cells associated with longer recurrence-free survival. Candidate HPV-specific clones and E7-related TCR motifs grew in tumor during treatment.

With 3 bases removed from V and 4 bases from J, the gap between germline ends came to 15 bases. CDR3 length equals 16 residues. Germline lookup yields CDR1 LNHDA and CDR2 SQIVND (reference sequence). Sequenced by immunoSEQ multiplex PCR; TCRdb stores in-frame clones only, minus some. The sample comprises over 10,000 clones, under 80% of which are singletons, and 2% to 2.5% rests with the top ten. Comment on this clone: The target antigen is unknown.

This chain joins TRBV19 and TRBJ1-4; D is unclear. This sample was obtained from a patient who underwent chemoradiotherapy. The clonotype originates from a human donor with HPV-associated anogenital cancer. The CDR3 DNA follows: TGTGCCAGTAGTATGAGTTCCCCCAGCCTTAATGAAAAACTGTTTTTT. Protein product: CASSMSSPSLNEKLFF.